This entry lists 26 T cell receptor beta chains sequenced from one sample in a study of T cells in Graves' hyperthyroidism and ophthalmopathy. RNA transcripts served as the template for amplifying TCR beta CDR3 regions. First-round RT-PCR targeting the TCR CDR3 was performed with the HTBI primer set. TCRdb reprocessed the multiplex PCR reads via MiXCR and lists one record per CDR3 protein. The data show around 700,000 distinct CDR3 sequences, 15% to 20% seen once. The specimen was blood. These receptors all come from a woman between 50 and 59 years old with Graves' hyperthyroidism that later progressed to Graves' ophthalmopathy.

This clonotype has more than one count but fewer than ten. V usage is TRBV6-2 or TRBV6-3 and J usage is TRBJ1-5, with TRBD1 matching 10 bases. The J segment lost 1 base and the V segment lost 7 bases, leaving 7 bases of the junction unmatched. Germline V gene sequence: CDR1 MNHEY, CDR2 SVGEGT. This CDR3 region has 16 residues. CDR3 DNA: TGTGCCAGCACGCGGGACAGGGGAACGAGCAATCAGCCCCAGCATTTT. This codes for CASTRDRGTSNQPQHF.

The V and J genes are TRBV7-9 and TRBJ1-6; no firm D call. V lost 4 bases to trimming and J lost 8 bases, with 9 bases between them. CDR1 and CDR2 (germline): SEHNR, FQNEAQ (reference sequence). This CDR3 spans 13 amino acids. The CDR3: CASSSSNYSPLHF. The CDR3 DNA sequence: TGTGCCAGCAGCTCCTCCAACTATTCACCCCTCCACTTT.

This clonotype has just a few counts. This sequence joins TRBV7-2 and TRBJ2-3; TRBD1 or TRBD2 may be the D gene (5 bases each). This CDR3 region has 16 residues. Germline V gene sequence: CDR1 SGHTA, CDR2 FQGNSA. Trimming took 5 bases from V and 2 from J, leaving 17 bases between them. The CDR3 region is CASSHGTTVYTDTQYF. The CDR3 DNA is TGTGCCAGCAGCCACGGGACCACCGTCTACACAGATACGCAGTATTTT.

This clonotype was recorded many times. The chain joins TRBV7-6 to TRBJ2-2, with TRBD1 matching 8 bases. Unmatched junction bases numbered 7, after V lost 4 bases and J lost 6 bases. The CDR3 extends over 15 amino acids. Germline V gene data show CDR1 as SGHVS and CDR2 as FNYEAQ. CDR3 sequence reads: CASSSGQGAPGELFF. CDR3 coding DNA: TGTGCCAGCAGCTCAGGACAGGGCGCCCCCGGGGAGCTGTTTTTT.

CDR3 region: CAWGIGEWELFF. The CDR3 DNA reads TGTGCCTGGGGGATTGGGGAGTGGGAGCTGTTTTTT. V and J are TRBV30 and TRBJ2-2; the D gene is possibly TRBD2 (5 bases). Trimming took 5 bases from V and 9 from J, leaving 13 bases between them. Looked up from germline, CDR1 is GTSNPN and CDR2 is SVGIG (reference sequence). The CDR3 length is 12 residues.

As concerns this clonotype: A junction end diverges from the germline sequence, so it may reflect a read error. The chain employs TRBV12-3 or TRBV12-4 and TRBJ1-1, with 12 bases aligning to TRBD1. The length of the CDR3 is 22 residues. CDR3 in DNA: TGTGCCATCAGTGAGTCGTTTTGGGGACAGGGGGCCAGCTTAGGGATGAACACTGAAGCTTTCTTT. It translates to CAISESFWGQGASLGMNTEAFF.

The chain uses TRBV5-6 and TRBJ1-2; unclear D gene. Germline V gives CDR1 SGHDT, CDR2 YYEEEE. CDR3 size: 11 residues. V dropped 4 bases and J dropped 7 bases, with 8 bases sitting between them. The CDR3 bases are TGTGCCAGCAGCGCGACGGTTGGCTACACCTTC. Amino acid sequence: CASSATVGYTF.

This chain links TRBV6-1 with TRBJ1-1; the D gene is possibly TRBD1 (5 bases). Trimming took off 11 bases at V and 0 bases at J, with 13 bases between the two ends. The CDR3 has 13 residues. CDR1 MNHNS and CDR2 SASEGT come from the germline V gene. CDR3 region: CAGTWGLNTEAFF. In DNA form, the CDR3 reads TGTGCCGGGACCTGGGGCCTGAACACTGAAGCTTTCTTT.

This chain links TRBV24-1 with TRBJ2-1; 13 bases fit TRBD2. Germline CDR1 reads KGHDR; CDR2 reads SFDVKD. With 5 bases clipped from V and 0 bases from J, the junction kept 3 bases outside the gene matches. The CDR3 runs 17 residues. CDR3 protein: CATSGLAGGHSYNEQFF. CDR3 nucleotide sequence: TGTGCCACCAGTGGACTAGCGGGAGGCCACTCCTACAATGAGCAGTTCTTC.

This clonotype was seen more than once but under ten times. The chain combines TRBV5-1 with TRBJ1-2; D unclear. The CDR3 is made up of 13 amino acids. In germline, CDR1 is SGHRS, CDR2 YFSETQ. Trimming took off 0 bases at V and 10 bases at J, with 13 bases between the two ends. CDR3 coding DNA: TGCGCCAGCAGCTTGGTGGTCGGGAGAGACTACACCTTC. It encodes CASSLVVGRDYTF.

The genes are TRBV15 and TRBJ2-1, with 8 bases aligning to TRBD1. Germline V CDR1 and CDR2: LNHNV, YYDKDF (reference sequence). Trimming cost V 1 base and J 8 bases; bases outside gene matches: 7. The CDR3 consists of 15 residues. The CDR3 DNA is TGTGCCACCAGCAGAGGACAGGGGCATTTGGATGAGCAGTTCTTC. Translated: CATSRGQGHLDEQFF.

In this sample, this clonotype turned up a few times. The CDR3 loop reads CATSRWGMSEQFF. The CDR3 DNA reads as TGTGCCACCTCACGTTGGGGAATGAGTGAGCAGTTCTTC. The chain employs TRBV12-3 or TRBV12-4 and TRBJ2-1; D is uncertain. Trimming removed 10 bases from V and 9 bases from J, with 19 bases in between. This CDR3 region has 13 residues.

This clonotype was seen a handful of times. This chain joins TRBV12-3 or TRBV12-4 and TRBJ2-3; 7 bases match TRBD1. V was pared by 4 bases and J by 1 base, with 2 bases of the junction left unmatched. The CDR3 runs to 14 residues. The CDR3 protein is CASSWDRRTDTQYF. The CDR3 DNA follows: TGTGCCAGCAGTTGGGACAGACGCACAGATACGCAGTATTTT.

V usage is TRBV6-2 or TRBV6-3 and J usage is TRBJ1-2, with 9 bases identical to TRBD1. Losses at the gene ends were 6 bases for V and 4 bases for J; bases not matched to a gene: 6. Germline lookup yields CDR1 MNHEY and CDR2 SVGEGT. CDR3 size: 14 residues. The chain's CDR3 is CASRRDRGGYGYTF. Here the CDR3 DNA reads TGTGCCAGCAGACGAGACAGGGGGGGCTATGGCTACACCTTC.

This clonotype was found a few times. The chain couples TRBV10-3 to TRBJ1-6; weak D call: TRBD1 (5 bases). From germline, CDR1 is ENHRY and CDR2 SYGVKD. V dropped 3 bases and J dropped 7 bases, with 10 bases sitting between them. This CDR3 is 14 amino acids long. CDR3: CAISDQGPNSPLHF. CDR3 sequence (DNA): TGTGCCATCAGTGACCAGGGTCCCAATTCACCCCTCCACTTT.

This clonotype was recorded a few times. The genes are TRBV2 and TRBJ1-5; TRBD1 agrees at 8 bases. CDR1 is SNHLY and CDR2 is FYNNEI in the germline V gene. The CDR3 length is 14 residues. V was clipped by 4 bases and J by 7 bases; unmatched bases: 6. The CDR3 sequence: CASSGDRFVQPQHF. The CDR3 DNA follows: TGTGCCAGCAGTGGGGACAGGTTCGTCCAGCCCCAGCATTTT.

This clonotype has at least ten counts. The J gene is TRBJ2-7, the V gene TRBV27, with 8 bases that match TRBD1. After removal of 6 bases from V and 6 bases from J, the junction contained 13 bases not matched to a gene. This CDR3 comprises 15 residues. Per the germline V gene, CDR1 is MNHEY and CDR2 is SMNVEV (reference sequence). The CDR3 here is CASRPAGTGKFEQYF. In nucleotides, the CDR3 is TGTGCCAGCAGACCAGCCGGGACAGGCAAATTCGAGCAGTACTTC.

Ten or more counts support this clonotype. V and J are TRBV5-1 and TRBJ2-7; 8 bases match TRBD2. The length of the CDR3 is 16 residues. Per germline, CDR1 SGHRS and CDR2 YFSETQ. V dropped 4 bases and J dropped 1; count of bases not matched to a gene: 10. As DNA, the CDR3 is TGCGCCAGCAGCAACCCACTAGCGGAAACATCCTACGAGCAGTACTTC. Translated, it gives CASSNPLAETSYEQYF.

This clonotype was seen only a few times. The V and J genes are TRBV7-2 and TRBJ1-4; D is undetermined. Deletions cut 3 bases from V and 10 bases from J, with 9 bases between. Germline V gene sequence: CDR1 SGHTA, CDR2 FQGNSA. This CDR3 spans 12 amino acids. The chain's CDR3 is CASSLIPTKLFF. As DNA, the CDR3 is TGTGCCAGCAGCTTGATACCGACAAAACTGTTTTTT.

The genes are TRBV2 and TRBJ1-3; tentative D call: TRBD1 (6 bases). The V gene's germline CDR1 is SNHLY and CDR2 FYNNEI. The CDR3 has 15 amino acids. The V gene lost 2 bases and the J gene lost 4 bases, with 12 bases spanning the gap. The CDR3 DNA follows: TGTGCCAGCAGTGAATTTTGGGGGCTCGGAAACACCATATATTTT. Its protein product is CASSEFWGLGNTIYF.

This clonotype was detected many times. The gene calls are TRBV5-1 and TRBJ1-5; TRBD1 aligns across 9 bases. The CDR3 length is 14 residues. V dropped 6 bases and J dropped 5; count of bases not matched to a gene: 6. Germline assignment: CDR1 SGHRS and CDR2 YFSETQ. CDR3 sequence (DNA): TGCGCCAGCACCCTGGGACAGGGAGATCAGCCCCAGCATTTT. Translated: CASTLGQGDQPQHF.

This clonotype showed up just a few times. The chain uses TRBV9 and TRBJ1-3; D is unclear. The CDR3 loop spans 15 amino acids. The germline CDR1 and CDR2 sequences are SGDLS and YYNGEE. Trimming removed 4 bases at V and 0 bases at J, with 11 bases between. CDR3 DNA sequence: TGTGCCAGCAGCCCGGCCCGGGTCTCTGGAAACACCATATATTTT. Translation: CASSPARVSGNTIYF.

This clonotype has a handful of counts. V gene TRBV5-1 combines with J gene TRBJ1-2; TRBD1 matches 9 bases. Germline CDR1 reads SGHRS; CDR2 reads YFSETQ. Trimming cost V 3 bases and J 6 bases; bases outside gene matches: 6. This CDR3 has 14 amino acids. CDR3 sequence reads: CASSSGTGSDGYTF. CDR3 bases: TGCGCCAGCAGCTCCGGGACAGGGTCTGATGGCTACACCTTC.

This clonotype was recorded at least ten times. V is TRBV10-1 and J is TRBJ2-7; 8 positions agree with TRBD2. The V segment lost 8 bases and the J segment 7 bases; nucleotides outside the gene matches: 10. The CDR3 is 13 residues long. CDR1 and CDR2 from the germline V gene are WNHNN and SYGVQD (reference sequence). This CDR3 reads CASGDGLAREQYF. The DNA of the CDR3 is TGCGCCAGCGGAGACGGACTAGCTCGAGAGCAGTACTTC.

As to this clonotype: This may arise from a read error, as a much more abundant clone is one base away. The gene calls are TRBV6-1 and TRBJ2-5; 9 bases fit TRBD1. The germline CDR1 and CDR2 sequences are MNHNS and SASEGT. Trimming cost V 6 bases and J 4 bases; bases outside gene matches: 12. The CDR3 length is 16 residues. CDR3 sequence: CASSNAQGAPPETQYF. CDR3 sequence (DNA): TGTGCCAGCAGCAACGCACAGGGGGCGCCTCCAGAGACCCAGTACTTC.

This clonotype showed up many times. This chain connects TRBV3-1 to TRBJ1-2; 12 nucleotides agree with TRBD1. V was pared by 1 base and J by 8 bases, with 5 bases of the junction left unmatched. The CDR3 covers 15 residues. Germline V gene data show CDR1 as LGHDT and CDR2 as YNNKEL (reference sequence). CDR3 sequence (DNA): TGTGCCAGCAGCCAAGGGGGACAGGGGGCTCTCGGCTACACCTTC. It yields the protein CASSQGGQGALGYTF.